The rows below give T cell receptor beta chains drawn from one sample of a study of shared clonotypes between healthy human individuals. Using immunoSEQ multiplex PCR, the repertoire was profiled, and TCRdb retains in-frame clones only, with some absent. The sample yields about 1.1 million clones, 70% to 80% seen once. Material for sequencing was memory CD4+ T cells from PBMCs. Receptor source: a man aged 18-30 years in good health. Some clones in this sample may be carry-over from other donors' samples. CDR3s include the opening cysteine and the closing phenylalanine or tryptophan. The D gene is left open where the match is weak. Part of the rows lack a size; the others show once, few, many or a class for expanded clones.

d_gene | abundance | j_gene | v_gene | CDR3nt | CDR3aa
TRBD1 | - | TRBJ1-1 | TRBV27 | TGTGCCAGCAGGCTAACAGGGGGTACGGCTCCTGAAGCTTTCTTT | CASRLTGGTAPEAFF
- | - | TRBJ1-3 | TRBV5-1 | TGCGCCAGCAGCTTGGCGGCAGCTAGTGCTGGAAACACCATATATTTT | CASSLAAASAGNTIYF
- | - | TRBJ1-1 | TRBV7-3 | TGTGCCAGCAGCTTTGGGACATTAATCAAGAACACTGAAGCTTTCTTT | CASSFGTLIKNTEAFF
TRBD1 | - | TRBJ1-4 | TRBV7-8 | TGTGCCAGCAGCTTAGCCGGGACAGGGTTAGAAAAACTGTTTTTT | CASSLAGTGLEKLFF
- | - | TRBJ2-7 | TRBV5-4 | TGTGCCAGCAGCCGCCGCGGGAACGGAGACGAGCAGTACTTC | CASSRRGNGDEQYF
- | - | TRBJ1-6 | TRBV19 | TGTGCCAGTAGTATGCTGACACTCGGTTCACCCCTCCACTTT | CASSMLTLGSPLHF
- | - | TRBJ2-5 | TRBV6-6 | TGTGCCAGCGGATACATGCAAGAGACCCAGTACTTC | CASGYMQETQYF
TRBD2 | - | TRBJ2-1 | TRBV19 | TGTGCCAGTATCATAAAGGTCGGGGGAGGGCCGGGTGAGCAGTTCTTC | CASIIKVGGGPGEQFF
TRBD2 | - | TRBJ2-1 | TRBV28 | TGTGCCAGCGGAGGACTAGCGGGAGGCCAGAGCTCCTACAATGAGCAGTTCTTC | CASGGLAGGQSSYNEQFF
TRBD1 | - | TRBJ2-2 | TRBV7-9 | TGTGCCAGCAGCCCAAGGACAGGGGGCGCCAGAAACGCCGGGGAGCTGTTTTTT | CASSPRTGGARNAGELFF
- | - | TRBJ2-2 | TRBV5-4 | TGTGCCAGCCGCCCTAGGGGGGTGGAAAACAACGGGGAGCTGTTTTTT | CASRPRGVENNGELFF
- | - | TRBJ1-3 | TRBV29-1 | TGCAGCGTTGTGAGCTCTGGAAACACCATATATTTT | CSVVSSGNTIYF
TRBD2 | - | TRBJ2-1 | TRBV7-9 | TGTGCCAGCAGCTTAATGAGCGGGGCTTACAATGAGCAGTTCTTC | CASSLMSGAYNEQFF
TRBD1 | - | TRBJ2-1 | TRBV5-1 | TGCGCCAGCAGCGCGTTGGGGGACAGGGATTACAATGAGCAGTTCTTC | CASSALGDRDYNEQFF
TRBD1 | - | TRBJ1-5 | TRBV6-1 | TGTGCCACCCGACAGGGGGCGGGCAATCAGCCCCAGCATTTT | CATRQGAGNQPQHF
TRBD2 | - | TRBJ2-3 | TRBV5-1 | TGCGCCAGCAGCTTGGGCGGGAGAGTTATACGCGCGCAGTATTTT | CASSLGGRVIRAQYF
- | - | TRBJ1-1 | TRBV7-3 | TGTGCCAGCAGCCAGACACGGAACACTGAAGCTTTCTTT | CASSQTRNTEAFF
TRBD2 | - | TRBJ2-2 | TRBV5-1 | TGCGCCACCAGGGGACTAGCAACGAACACCGGGGAGCTGTTTTTT | CATRGLATNTGELFF
- | - | TRBJ2-5 | TRBV7-9 | TGTGCCAGCAGCTTATTACCCCAAGGGACCCAGTACTTC | CASSLLPQGTQYF
- | - | TRBJ2-5 | TRBV28 | TGTGCCAGCGGACCACCGGGGAATAGGGAGACCCAGTACTTC | CASGPPGNRETQYF
- | few | TRBJ1-1 | TRBV18 | TGTGCCAGCTCACCTTCCCAGAACACTGAAGCTTTCTTT | CASSPSQNTEAFF
- | few | TRBJ1-4 | TRBV7-8 | TGTGCCAGCAGCTTAGCGGGACTGACAAATGAAAAACTGTTTTTT | CASSLAGLTNEKLFF
- | - | TRBJ2-7 | TRBV19 | TGTGCCAGTAGTATTGAGGGGGACTACGAGCAGTACTTC | CASSIEGDYEQYF